The clone carrying this T cell receptor beta chain rates as medium-sized (0.01 to 0.1%). Its antigen is undetermined. The CDR3 runs to 15 residues. CDR1 MNHEY and CDR2 SVGAGI come from the germline V gene. V trimming: 4 bases; J trimming: 2 bases; junction bases outside the gene matches: 6. The sample belongs to a study of T and B cells in COVID-19 patients. Overall study results and limits: Few blood samples existed from mildly ill patients during symptoms or early in severe cases. CD4+, regulatory T cell, CD8+ and sorted SARS-CoV-2-responsive or tetramer+ T cells were not yet sequenced.

From blood, roughly 220-550 ng of genomic DNA served as TRB template. BIOMED2 TRB-A/B primer pools were used in multiplex TRB PCR. TCRdb called the multiplex PCR reads again in MiXCR, with one record for every CDR3 protein. The table shows over 6,000 distinct CDR3 sequences, with around 33% occurring only once. V is TRBV6-5 and J is TRBJ2-5, with 8 bases identical to TRBD1. The source material was blood. The sequence derives from a human donor with active COVID-19. The CDR3 DNA sequence: TGTGCCAGCAGTTTTGGGACAGGCACACAAGAGACCCAGTACTTC. It is translated as CASSFGTGTQETQYF.